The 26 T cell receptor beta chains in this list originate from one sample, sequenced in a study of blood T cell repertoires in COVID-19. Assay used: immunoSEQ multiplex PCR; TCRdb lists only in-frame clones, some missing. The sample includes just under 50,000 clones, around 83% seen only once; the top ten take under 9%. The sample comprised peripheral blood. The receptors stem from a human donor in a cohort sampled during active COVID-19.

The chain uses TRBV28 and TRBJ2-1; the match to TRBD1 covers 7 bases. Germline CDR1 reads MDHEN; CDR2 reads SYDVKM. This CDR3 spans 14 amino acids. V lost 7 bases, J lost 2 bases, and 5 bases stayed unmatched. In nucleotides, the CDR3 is TGTGCCAGCATGTGGGGACAGACCTACAATGAGCAGTTCTTC. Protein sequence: CASMWGQTYNEQFF. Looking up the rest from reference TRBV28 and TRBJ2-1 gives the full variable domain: DVKVTQSSRYLVKRTGEKVFLECVQDMDHENMFWYRQDPGLGLRLIYFSYDVKMKEKGDIPEGYSVSREKKERFSLILESASTNQTSMYLCASMWGQTYNEQFFGPGTRLTVL.

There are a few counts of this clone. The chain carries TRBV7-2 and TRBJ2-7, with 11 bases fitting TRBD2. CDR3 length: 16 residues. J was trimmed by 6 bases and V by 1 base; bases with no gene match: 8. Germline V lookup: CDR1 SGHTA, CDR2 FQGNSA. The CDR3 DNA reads TGTGCCAGCAGCTTAGGGCGGACTAGCGGGCGTCCCGAGCAGTACTTC. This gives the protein CASSLGRTSGRPEQYF.

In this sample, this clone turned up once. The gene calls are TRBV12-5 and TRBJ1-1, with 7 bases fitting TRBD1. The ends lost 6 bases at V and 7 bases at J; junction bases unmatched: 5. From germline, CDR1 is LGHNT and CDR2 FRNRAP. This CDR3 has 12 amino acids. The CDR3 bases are TGTGCTAGTGGCTCTTACAGGGGTGAAGCTTTCTTT. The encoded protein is CASGSYRGEAFF.

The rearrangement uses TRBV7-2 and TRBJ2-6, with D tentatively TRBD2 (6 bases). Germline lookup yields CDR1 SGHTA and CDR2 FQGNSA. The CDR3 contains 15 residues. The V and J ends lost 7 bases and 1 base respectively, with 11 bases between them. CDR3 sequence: CASTRRASGANVLTF. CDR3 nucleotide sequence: TGTGCCAGCACTCGGAGGGCTTCTGGGGCCAACGTCCTGACTTTC.

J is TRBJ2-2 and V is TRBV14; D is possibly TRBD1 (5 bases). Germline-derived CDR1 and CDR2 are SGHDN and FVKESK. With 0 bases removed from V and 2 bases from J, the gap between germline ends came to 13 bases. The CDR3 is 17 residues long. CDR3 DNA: TGTGCCAGCAGCCAAGATTATGGGCAGGGAAACACCGGGGAGCTGTTTTTT. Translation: CASSQDYGQGNTGELFF. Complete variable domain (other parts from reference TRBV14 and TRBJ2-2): EAGVTQFPSHSVIEKGQTVTLRCDPISGHDNLYWYRRVMGKEIKFLLHFVKESKQDESGMPNNRFLAERTGGTYSTLKVQPAELEDSGVYFCASSQDYGQGNTGELFFGEGSRLTVL.

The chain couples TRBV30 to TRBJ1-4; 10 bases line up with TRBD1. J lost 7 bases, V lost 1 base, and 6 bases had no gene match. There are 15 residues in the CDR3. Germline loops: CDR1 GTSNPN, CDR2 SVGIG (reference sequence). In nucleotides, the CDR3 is TGTGCCTGGAGTGGAAAGGGGACAGGGGCTGAAAAACTGTTTTTT. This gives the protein CAWSGKGTGAEKLFF.

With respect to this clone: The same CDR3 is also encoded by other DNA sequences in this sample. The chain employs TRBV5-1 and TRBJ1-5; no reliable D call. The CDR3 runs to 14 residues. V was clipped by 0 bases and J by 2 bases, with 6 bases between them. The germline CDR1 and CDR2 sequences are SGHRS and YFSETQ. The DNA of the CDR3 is TGCGCCAGCAGCTTGGAGGGAGGCAATCAGCCCCAGCATTTT. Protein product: CASSLEGGNQPQHF.

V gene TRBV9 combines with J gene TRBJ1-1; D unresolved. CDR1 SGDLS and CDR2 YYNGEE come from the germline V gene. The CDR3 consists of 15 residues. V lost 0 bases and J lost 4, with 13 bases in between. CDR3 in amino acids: CASSVGRVGGTEAFF. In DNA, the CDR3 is TGTGCCAGCAGCGTAGGGCGGGTTGGCGGCACTGAAGCTTTCTTT.

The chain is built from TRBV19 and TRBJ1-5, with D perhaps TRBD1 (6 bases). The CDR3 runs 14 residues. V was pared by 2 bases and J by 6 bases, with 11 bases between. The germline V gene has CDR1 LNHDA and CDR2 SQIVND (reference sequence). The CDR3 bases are TGTGCCAGTAGTATACTGGGGGCAGGTCAGCCCCAGCATTTT. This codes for CASSILGAGQPQHF.

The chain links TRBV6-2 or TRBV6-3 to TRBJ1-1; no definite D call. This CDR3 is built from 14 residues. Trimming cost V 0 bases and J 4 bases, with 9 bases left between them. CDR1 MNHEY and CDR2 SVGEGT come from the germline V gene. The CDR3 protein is CASSYSEGSTEAFF. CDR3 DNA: TGTGCCAGCAGTTACTCGGAAGGGAGCACTGAAGCTTTCTTT.

The CDR3, as DNA: TGTGCCAGCAGTGAAGACGGGTACGCTTACAATGAGCAGTTCTTC. It translates to CASSEDGYAYNEQFF. V and J are TRBV6-4 and TRBJ2-1; D call uncertain. This CDR3 region has 15 residues. The ends were cut back, 3 bases at V and 4 bases at J, with 13 bases in the middle. Germline CDR1 MRHNA, CDR2 SNTAGT.

CDR3 nucleotide sequence: TGTGCCAGCAGCCAAGGGGCGAGCGGGAGGCCCAATGAGCAGTTCTTC. It encodes CASSQGASGRPNEQFF. V is TRBV4-2 and J is TRBJ2-1; 9 nucleotides agree with TRBD2. The CDR3 is 16 amino acids. V lost 1 base and J lost 6; bases outside the gene matches: 7. Germline CDR1 and CDR2: LGHNA and YNFKEQ.

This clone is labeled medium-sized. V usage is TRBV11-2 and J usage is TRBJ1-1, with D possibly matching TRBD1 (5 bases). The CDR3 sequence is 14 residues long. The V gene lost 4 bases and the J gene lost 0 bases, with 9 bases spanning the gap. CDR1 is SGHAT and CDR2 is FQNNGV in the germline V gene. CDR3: CASSSGIMNTEAFF. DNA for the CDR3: TGTGCCAGCAGCTCAGGGATAATGAACACTGAAGCTTTCTTT.

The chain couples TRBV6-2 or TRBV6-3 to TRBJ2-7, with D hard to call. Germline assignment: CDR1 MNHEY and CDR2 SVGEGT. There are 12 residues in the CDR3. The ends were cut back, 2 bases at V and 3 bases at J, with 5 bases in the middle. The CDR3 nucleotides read TGTGCCAGCAGTTACCCCAGCTACGAGCAGTACTTC. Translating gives CASSYPSYEQYF.

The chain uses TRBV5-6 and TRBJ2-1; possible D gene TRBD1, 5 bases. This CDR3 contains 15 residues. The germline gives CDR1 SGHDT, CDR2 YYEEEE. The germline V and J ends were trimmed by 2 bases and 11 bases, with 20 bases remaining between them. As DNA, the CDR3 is TGTGCCAGCAGCTTTGGTGCAGGGCCCGGAATGAAGCAGTTCTTC. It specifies CASSFGAGPGMKQFF. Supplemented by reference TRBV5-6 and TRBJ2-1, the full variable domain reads DAGVTQSPTHLIKTRGQQVTLRCSPKSGHDTVSWYQQALGQGPQFIFQYYEEEERQRGNFPDRFSGHQFPNYSSELNVNALLLGDSALYLCASSFGAGPGMKQFFGPGTRLTVL.

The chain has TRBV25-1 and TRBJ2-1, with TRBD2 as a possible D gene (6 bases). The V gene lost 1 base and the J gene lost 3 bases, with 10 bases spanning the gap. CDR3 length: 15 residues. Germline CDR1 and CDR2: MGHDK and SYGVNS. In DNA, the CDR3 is TGTGCCAGCAGTGAATCCGGGACTCTCTACAATGAGCAGTTCTTC. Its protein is CASSESGTLYNEQFF.

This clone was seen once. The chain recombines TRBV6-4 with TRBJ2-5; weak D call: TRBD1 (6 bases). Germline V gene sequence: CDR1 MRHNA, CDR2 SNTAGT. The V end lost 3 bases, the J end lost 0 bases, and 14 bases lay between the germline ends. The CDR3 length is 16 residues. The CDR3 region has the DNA TGTGCCAGCAGTGAACCCGACAGGTCCCACCAAGAGACCCAGTACTTC. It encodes CASSEPDRSHQETQYF.

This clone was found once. The CDR3 DNA reads TGTGCCAGCAGCTTAGTAATGGGTGGCGGGAGGGCCCGTGGGGAGACCCAGTACTTC. Translation: CASSLVMGGGRARGETQYF. The chain couples TRBV7-2 to TRBJ2-5; 9 bases line up with TRBD2. The CDR3 extends over 19 amino acids. CDR1 and CDR2 (germline): SGHTA, FQGNSA. With 1 base clipped from V and 5 bases from J, the junction kept 17 bases outside the gene matches.

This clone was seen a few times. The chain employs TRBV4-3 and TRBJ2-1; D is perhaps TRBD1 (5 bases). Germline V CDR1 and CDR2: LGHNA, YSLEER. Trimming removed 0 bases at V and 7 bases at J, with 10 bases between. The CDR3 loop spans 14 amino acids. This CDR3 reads CASSQEPGQNEQFF. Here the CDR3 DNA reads TGCGCCAGCAGCCAAGAGCCAGGACAAAATGAGCAGTTCTTC.

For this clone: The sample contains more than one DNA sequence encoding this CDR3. CDR3 nucleotides: TGTGCCAGCAGCGGACAGGGGTACGAGCAGTACTTC. Translated, it gives CASSGQGYEQYF. The V call is TRBV2, the J call TRBJ2-7; 9 bases map to TRBD1. V lost 6 bases to trimming and J lost 4 bases; unmatched junction nucleotides: 1. The CDR3 contains 12 residues. Germline assignment: CDR1 SNHLY and CDR2 FYNNEI. The whole variable domain, filled in from reference TRBV2 and TRBJ2-7, reads EPEVTQTPSHQVTQMGQEVILRCVPISNHLYFYWYRQILGQKVEFLVSFYNNEISEKSEIFDDQFSVERPDGSNFTLKIRSTKLEDSAMYFCASSGQGYEQYFGPGTRLTVT.

CDR3 residues: CASSLMGGSADEQYF. CDR3 sequence (DNA): TGCGCCAGCAGCTTGATGGGCGGGAGTGCTGACGAGCAGTACTTC. This rearrangement joins TRBV5-1 to TRBJ2-7, with 7 bases lining up with TRBD2. The V segment lost 1 base and the J segment 5 bases; nucleotides outside the gene matches: 9. CDR3 length equals 15 residues. The V gene's germline CDR1 is SGHRS and CDR2 YFSETQ.

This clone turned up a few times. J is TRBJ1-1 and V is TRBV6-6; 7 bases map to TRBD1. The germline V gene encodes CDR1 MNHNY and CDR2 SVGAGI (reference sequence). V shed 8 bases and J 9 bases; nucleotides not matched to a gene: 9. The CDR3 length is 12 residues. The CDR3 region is CASVEQGRKAFF. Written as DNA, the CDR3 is TGTGCCAGCGTTGAACAGGGGAGGAAAGCTTTCTTT.

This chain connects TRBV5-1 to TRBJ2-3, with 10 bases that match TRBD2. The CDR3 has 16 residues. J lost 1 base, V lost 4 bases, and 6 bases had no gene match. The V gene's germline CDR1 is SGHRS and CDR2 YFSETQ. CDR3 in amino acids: CASSVGGTSGTDTQYF. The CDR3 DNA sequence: TGCGCCAGCAGCGTAGGAGGGACTAGCGGCACAGATACGCAGTATTTT.

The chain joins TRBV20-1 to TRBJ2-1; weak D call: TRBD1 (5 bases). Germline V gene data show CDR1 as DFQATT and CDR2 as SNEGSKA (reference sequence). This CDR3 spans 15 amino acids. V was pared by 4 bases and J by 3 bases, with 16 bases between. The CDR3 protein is CSATDSMRLYNEQFF. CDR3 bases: TGCAGTGCTACTGACAGCATGCGGCTCTACAATGAGCAGTTCTTC.

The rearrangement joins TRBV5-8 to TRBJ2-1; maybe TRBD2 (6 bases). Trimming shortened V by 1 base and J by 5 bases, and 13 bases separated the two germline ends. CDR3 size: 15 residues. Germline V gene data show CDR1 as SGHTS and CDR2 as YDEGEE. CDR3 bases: TGTGCCAGCAGCTTGATGGGGGGACGGAACAATGAGCAGTTCTTC. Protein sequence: CASSLMGGRNNEQFF.

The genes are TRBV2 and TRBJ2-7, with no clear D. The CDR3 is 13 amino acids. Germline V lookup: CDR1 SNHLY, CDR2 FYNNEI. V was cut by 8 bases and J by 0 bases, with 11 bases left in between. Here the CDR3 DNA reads TGTGCCAGCGCTGATCACTACTCCTACGAGCAGTACTTC. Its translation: CASADHYSYEQYF.